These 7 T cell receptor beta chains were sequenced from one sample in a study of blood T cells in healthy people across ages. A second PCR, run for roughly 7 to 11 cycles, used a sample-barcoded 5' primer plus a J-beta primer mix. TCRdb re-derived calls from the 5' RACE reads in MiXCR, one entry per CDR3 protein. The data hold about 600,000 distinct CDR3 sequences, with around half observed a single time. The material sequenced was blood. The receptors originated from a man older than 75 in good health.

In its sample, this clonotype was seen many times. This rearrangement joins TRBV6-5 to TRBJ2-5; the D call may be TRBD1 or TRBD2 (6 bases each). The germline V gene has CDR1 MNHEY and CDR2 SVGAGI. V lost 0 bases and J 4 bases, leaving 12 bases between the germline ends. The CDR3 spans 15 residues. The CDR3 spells CASSYSRGAGETQYF. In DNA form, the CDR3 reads TGTGCCAGCAGTTACTCTAGGGGGGCAGGAGAGACCCAGTACTTC.

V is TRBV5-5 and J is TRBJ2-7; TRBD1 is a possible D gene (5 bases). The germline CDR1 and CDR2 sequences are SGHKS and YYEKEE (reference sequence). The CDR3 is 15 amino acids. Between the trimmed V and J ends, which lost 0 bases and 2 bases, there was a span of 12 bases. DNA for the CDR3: TGTGCCAGCAGCTTGGCTGTAGGGGTAACCTACGAGCAGTACTTC. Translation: CASSLAVGVTYEQYF.

Written as DNA, the CDR3 is TGTGCCACCGGGGGCAACGCCCACGAGCAGTACTTC. Its protein is CATGGNAHEQYF. V gene TRBV6-2 or TRBV6-3 combines with J gene TRBJ2-7, with D perhaps being TRBD1 or TRBD2 (6 bases each). V was cut by 10 bases and J by 5 bases, with 15 bases left in between. Germline V gene data show CDR1 as MNHEY and CDR2 as SVGEGT. The CDR3 runs 12 residues.

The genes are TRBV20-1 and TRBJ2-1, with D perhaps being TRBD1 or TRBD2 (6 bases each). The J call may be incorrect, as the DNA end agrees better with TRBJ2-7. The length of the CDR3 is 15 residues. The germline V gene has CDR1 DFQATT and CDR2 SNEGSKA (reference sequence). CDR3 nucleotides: TGCAGTGCTAGAATCCTAACCGGGGGCTACAATGAGCAGTACTTC. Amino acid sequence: CSARILTGGYNEQYF.

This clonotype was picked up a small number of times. The DNA for the CDR3 is TGTGCCACCAGTGACGCCGCGGGGGGCCTGGGGGATAGAGCTTTCTTT. It codes for CATSDAAGGLGDRAFF. The V call is TRBV24-1, the J call TRBJ1-1, with TRBD1 as a possible D gene (6 bases). V shed 4 bases and J shed 10 bases, with 24 bases lying between them. CDR3 length: 16 residues. Germline V gives CDR1 KGHDR, CDR2 SFDVKD.

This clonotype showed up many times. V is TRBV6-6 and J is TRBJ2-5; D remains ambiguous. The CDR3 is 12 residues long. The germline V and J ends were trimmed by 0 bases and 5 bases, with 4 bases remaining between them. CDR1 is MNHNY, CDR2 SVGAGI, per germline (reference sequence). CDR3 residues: CASSYSVETQYF. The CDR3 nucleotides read TGTGCCAGCAGTTACTCCGTGGAGACCCAGTACTTC.

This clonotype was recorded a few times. CDR3 sequence reads: CASSLAYPSSYNEQFF. Here the CDR3 DNA reads TGCGCCAGCAGCTTGGCTTACCCCAGCTCCTACAATGAGCAGTTCTTC. The chain has TRBV5-1 and TRBJ2-1; D not certain. The CDR3 spans 16 residues. Looked up from germline, CDR1 is SGHRS and CDR2 is YFSETQ. The V gene lost 0 bases and the J gene lost 0 bases, with 10 bases spanning the gap.